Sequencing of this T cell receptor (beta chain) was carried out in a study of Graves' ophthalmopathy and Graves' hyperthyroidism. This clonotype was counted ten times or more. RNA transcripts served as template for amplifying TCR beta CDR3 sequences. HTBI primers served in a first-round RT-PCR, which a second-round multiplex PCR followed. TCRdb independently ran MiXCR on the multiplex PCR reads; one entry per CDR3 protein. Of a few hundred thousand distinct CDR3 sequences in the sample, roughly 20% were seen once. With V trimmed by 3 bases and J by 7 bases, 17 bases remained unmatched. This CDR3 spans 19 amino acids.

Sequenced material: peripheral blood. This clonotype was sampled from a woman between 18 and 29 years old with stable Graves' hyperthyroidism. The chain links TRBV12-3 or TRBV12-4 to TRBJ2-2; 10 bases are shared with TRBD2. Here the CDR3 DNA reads TGTGCCAGCAGTTTTTGGCTAGCGGGAGTCTCCGTCGGGGTCGGGGAGCTGTTTTTT. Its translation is CASSFWLAGVSVGVGELFF.